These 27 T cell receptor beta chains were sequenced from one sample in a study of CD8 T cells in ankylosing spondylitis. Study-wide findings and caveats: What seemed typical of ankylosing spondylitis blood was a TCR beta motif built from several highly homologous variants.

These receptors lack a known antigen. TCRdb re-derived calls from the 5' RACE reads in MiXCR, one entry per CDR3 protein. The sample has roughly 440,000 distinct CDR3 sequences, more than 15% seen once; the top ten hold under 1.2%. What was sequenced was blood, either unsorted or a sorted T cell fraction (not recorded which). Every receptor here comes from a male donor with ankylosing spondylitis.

The CDR3 loop is CASSLGQDPSYEQYF. The CDR3 nucleotides are TGTGCCAGCTCTCTCGGACAGGACCCGTCCTACGAGCAGTACTTC. The chain is built from TRBV18 and TRBJ2-7; 7 bases are shared with TRBD1. The CDR3 is 15 residues long. V lost 6 bases to trimming and J lost 1 base; unmatched junction nucleotides: 9. The germline V gene has CDR1 KGHSH and CDR2 LQKENI.

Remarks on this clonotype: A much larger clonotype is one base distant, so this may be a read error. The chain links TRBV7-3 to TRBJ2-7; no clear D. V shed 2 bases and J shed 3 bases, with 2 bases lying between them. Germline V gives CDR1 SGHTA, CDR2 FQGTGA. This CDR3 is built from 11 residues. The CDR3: CASSLHYEQYF. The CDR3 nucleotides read TGTGCCAGCAGCTTACACTACGAGCAGTACTTC. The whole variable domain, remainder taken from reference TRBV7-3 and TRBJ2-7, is GAGVSQTPSNKVTEKGKYVELRCDPISGHTALYWYRQSLGQGPEFLIYFQGTGAADDSGLPNDRFFAVRPEGSVSTLKIQRTERGDSAVYLCASSLHYEQYFGPGTRLTVT.

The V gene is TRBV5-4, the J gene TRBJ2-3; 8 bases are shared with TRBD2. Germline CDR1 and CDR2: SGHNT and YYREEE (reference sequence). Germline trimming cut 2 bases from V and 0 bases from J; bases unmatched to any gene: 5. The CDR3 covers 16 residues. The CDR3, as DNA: TGTGCCAGCAGCTTTCAAGCGGGAGCGAGCACAGATACGCAGTATTTT. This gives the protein CASSFQAGASTDTQYF.

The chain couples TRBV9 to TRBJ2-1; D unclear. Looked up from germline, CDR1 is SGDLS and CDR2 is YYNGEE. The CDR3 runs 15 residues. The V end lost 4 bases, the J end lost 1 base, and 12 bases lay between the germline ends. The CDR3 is CASSPPRSSYNEQFF. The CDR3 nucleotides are TGTGCCAGCAGCCCCCCCAGGTCGTCCTACAATGAGCAGTTCTTC.

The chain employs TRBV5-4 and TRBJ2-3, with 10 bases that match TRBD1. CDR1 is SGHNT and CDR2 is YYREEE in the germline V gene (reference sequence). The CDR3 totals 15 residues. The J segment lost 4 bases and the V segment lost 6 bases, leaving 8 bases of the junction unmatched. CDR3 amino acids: CASTLRTGGADTQYF. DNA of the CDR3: TGTGCCAGCACCCTACGGACAGGGGGGGCAGATACGCAGTATTTT.

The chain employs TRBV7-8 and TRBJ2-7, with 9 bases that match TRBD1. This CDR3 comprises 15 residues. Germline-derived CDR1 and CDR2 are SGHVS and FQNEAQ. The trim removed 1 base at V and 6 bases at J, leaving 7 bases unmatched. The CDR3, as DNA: TGTGCCAGCAGCTTAGGACAGGGGGTCTTTGGCGAGCAGTACTTC. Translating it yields CASSLGQGVFGEQYF.

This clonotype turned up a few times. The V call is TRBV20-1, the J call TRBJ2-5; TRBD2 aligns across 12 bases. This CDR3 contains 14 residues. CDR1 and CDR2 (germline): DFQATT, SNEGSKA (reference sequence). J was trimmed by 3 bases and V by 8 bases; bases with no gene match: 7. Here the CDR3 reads CSSTSGGIKETQYF. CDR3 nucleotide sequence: TGCAGTTCCACTAGCGGGGGGATCAAAGAGACCCAGTACTTC.

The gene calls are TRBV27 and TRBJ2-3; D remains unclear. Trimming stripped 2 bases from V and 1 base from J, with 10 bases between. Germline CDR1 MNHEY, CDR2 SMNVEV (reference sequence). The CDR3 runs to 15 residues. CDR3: CASSLVGSRTDTQYF. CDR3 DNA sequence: TGTGCCAGCAGTTTAGTCGGGTCCCGCACAGATACGCAGTATTTT.

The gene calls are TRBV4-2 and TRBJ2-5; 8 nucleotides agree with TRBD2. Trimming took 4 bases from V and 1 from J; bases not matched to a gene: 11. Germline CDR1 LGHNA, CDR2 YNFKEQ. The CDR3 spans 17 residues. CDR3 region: CASSPNGGLAGQETQYF. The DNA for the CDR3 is TGTGCCAGCAGCCCCAACGGTGGGCTAGCGGGCCAAGAGACCCAGTACTTC.

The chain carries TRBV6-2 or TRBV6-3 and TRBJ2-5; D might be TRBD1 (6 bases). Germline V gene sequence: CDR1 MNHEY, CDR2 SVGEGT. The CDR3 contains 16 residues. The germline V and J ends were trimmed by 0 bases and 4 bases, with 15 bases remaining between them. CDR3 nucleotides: TGTGCCAGCAGTTACTCTACAAAGACAGGTCCAGAGACCCAGTACTTC. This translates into CASSYSTKTGPETQYF.

The CDR3 DNA follows: TGTGCCACCAGTGATTCGTCGACGGGTGAGCAGTACTTC. It yields the protein CATSDSSTGEQYF. The chain recombines TRBV24-1 with TRBJ2-7; no firm D call. This CDR3 has 13 residues. Germline V gives CDR1 KGHDR, CDR2 SFDVKD. Trimming shortened V by 2 bases and J by 7 bases, and 11 bases separated the two germline ends.

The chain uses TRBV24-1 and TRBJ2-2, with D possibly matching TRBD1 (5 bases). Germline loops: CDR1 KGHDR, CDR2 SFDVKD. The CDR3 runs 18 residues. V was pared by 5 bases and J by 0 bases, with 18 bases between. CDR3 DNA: TGTGCCACCAGTGCACCGGATGGGGCAGGACCGAACACCGGGGAGCTGTTTTTT. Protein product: CATSAPDGAGPNTGELFF.

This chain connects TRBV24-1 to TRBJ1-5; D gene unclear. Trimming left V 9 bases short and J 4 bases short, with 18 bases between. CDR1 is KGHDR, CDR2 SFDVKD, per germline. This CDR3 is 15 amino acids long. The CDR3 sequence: CATAGEAPVNQPQHF. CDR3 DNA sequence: TGTGCCACCGCCGGAGAGGCACCGGTAAATCAGCCCCAGCATTTT.

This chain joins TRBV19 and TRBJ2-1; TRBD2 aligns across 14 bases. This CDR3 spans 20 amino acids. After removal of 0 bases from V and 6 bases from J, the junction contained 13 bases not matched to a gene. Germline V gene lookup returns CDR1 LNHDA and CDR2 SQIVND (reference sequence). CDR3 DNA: TGTGCCAGTAGTATAGATCCCTCGCACCCGACTAGCGGGAGGGGCAATGAGCAGTTCTTC. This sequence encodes CASSIDPSHPTSGRGNEQFF.

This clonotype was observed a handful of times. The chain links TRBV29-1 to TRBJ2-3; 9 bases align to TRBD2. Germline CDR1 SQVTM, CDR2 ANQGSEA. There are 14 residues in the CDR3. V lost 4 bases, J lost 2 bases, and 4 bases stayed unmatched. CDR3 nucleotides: TGCAGCGTTGTTAGCGGGGGTTTCACAGATACGCAGTATTTT. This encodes CSVVSGGFTDTQYF.

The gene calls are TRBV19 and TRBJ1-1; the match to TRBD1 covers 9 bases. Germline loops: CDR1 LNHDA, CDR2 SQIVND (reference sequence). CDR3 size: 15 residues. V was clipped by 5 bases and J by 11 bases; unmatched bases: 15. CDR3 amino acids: CASSGTGQGSSGAFF. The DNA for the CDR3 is TGTGCCAGTAGTGGGACGGGACAGGGATCGAGCGGTGCTTTCTTT.

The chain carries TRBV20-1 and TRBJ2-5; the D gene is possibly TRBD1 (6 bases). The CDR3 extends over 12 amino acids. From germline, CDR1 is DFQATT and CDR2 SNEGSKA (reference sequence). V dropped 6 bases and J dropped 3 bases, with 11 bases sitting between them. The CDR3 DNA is TGCAGTGCGCACAGGGTAAAAGAGACCCAGTACTTC. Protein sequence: CSAHRVKETQYF.

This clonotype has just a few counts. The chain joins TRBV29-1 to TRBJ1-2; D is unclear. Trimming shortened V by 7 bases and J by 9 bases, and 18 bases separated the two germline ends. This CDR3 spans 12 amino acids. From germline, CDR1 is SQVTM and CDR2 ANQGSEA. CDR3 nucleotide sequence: TGCAGCGCCGAACGGGGTTCGGGCCGCTACACCTTC. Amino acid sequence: CSAERGSGRYTF.

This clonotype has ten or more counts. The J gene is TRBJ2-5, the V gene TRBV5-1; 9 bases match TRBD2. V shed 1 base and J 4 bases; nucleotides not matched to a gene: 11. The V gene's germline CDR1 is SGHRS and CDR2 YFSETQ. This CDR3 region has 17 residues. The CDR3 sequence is CASSLSRVGAGGETQYF. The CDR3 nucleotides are TGCGCCAGCAGCTTGTCCAGGGTCGGAGCGGGAGGAGAGACCCAGTACTTC.

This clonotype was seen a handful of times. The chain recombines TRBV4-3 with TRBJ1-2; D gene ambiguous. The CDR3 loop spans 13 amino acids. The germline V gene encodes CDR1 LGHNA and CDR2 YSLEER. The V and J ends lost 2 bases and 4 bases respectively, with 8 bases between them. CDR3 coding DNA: TGCGCCAGCAGCCAATACAGCTTCTATGGCTACACCTTC. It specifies CASSQYSFYGYTF.

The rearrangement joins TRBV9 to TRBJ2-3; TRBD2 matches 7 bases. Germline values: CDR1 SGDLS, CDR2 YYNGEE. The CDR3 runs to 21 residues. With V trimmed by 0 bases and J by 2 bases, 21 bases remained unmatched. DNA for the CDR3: TGTGCCAGCAGCGTAGGACCCGGGGGGAGACCTGGGAGTTGGGACACAGATACGCAGTATTTT. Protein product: CASSVGPGGRPGSWDTDTQYF.

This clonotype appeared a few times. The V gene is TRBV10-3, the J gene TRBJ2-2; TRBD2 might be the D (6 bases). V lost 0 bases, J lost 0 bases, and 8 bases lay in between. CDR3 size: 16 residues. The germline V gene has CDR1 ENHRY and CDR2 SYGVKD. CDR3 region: CAISESGGANTGELFF. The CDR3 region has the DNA TGTGCCATCAGTGAGTCGGGGGGAGCGAACACCGGGGAGCTGTTTTTT.

In DNA, the CDR3 is TGTGCCAGCAGCGTCACGGCAGGAGCTGTTGGCGAGCAGTACTTC. Amino acids: CASSVTAGAVGEQYF. The chain employs TRBV9 and TRBJ2-7; D is unclear. The CDR3 length is 15 residues. The V end lost 2 bases, the J end lost 6 bases, and 18 bases lay between the germline ends. Germline loops: CDR1 SGDLS, CDR2 YYNGEE.

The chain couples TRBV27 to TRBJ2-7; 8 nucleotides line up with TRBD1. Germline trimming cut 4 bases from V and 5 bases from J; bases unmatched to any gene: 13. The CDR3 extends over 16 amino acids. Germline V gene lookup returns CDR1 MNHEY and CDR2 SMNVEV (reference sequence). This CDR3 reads CASSSQPQGVMDEQYF. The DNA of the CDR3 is TGTGCCAGCAGTTCCCAACCACAGGGGGTGATGGACGAGCAGTACTTC.

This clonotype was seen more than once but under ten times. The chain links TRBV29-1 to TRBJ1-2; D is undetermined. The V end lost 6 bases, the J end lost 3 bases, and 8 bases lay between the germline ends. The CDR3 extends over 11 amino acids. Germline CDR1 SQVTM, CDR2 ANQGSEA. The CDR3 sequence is CSVLKDYGYTF. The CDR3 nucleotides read TGCAGCGTGCTGAAGGACTATGGCTACACCTTC.

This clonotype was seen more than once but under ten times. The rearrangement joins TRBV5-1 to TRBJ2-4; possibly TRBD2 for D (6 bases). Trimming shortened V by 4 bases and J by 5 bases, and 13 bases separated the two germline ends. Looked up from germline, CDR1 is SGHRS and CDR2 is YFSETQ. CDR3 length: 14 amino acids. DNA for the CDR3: TGCGCCAGCAGCCTGGGGGGACCACAAAACATTCAGTACTTC. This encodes CASSLGGPQNIQYF.

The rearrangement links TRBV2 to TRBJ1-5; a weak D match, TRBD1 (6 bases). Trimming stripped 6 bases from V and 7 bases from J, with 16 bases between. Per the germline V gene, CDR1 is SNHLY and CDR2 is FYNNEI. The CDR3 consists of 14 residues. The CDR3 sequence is CASSPQGPSQPQHF. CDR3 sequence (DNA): TGTGCCAGCAGCCCCCAGGGGCCCAGCCAGCCCCAGCATTTT.